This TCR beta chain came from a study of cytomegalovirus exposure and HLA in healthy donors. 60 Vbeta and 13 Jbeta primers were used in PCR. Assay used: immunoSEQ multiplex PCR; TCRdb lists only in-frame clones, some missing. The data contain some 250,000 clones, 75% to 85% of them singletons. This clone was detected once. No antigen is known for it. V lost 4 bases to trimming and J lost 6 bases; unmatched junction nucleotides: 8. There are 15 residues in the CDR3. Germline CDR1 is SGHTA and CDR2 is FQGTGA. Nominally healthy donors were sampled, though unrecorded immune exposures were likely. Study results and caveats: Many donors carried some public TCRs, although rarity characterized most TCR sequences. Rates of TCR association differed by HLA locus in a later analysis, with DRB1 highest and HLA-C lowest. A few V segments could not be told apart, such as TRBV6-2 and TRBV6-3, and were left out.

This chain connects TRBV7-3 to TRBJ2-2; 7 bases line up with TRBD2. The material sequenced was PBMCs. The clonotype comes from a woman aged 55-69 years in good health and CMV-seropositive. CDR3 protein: CASSSGGVESGELFF. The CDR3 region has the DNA TGTGCCAGCAGCTCTGGGGGGGTGGAGTCCGGGGAGCTGTTTTTT.